Listed below are T cell receptor beta chains from one sample, sequenced in a study of shared clonotypes between healthy human individuals. This table comes from immunoSEQ multiplex PCR, and its TCRdb copy is limited to in-frame clones, with some not included. The table lists about 800,000 clones, roughly 96% of them singletons, with over 0.2% in the top ten. Specimen: naive CD8+ T cells sorted from blood. Every receptor here comes from a young man in good health. Each CDR3 is given with its conserved first and last residue. Fields, in order: D gene, clone size, CDR3 length, J gene, V gene, CDR3 protein, CDR3 DNA. D genes are given only for firm matches. Size is stated for part of the rows, as once, few or many counts, or as a class when the clone is expanded.

d_gene: TRBD1
abundance: .
len: 13
j_gene: TRBJ1-1
v_gene: TRBV6-1
CDR3aa: CASSQDRGGEAFF
CDR3nt: TGTGCCAGCAGTCAGGACAGGGGGGGAGAAGCTTTCTTT

d_gene: TRBD1
abundance: once
len: 16
j_gene: TRBJ1-4
v_gene: TRBV27
CDR3aa: CASRTIQGAVNEKLFF
CDR3nt: TGTGCCAGCAGAACAATTCAGGGGGCGGTTAATGAAAAACTGTTTTTT

d_gene: TRBD1
abundance: .
len: 16
j_gene: TRBJ2-5
v_gene: TRBV11-2
CDR3aa: CASSLGRTGVQETQYF
CDR3nt: TGTGCCAGCAGCTTAGGCCGGACAGGGGTGCAAGAGACCCAGTACTTC

d_gene: TRBD1
abundance: .
len: 16
j_gene: TRBJ2-7
v_gene: TRBV6-6
CDR3aa: CASSYTRQGAPHEQYF
CDR3nt: TGTGCCAGCAGTTACACAAGACAGGGGGCGCCTCACGAGCAGTACTTC

d_gene: TRBD2
abundance: .
len: 14
j_gene: TRBJ2-5
v_gene: TRBV7-3
CDR3aa: CASSPTSDQETQYF
CDR3nt: TGTGCCAGCAGCCCGACTAGCGACCAAGAGACCCAGTACTTC

d_gene: .
abundance: .
len: 14
j_gene: TRBJ2-2
v_gene: TRBV13
CDR3aa: CASSLALSAGELFF
CDR3nt: TGTGCCAGCAGCTTAGCCTTGTCGGCCGGGGAGCTGTTTTTT

d_gene: TRBD2
abundance: .
len: 16
j_gene: TRBJ2-3
v_gene: TRBV7-8
CDR3aa: CASSFWTSGSTDTQYF
CDR3nt: TGTGCCAGCAGCTTTTGGACTAGCGGTAGCACAGATACGCAGTATTTT

d_gene: TRBD1
abundance: .
len: 13
j_gene: TRBJ1-1
v_gene: TRBV5-6
CDR3aa: CASSLQGAGEAFF
CDR3nt: TGTGCCAGCAGCCTCCAGGGGGCAGGTGAAGCTTTCTTT

d_gene: .
abundance: .
len: 15
j_gene: TRBJ1-5
v_gene: TRBV27
CDR3aa: CASSLSMGASQPQHF
CDR3nt: TGTGCCAGCAGTTTATCGATGGGGGCTAGTCAGCCCCAGCATTTT

d_gene: .
abundance: .
len: 13
j_gene: TRBJ2-7
v_gene: TRBV13
CDR3aa: CASDLGGAGQLYF
CDR3nt: TGTGCCAGCGACCTAGGGGGGGCCGGTCAACTGTACTTC

d_gene: TRBD1
abundance: once
len: 13
j_gene: TRBJ2-3
v_gene: TRBV29-1
CDR3aa: CSVLTGVGDTQYF
CDR3nt: TGCAGCGTACTGACAGGGGTCGGAGATACGCAGTATTTT

d_gene: .
abundance: .
len: 13
j_gene: TRBJ1-1
v_gene: TRBV13
CDR3aa: CASSFGARTEAFF
CDR3nt: TGTGCCAGCAGTTTTGGGGCGCGAACTGAAGCTTTCTTT

d_gene: .
abundance: .
len: 14
j_gene: TRBJ2-7
v_gene: TRBV7-9
CDR3aa: CASSNTESIYEQYF
CDR3nt: TGTGCCAGCAGCAACACGGAGTCGATCTACGAGCAGTACTTC

d_gene: .
abundance: .
len: 13
j_gene: TRBJ1-4
v_gene: TRBV6-6
CDR3aa: CASNGGEDEKLFF
CDR3nt: TGTGCCAGCAATGGGGGCGAGGATGAAAAACTGTTTTTT

d_gene: .
abundance: .
len: 13
j_gene: TRBJ2-5
v_gene: TRBV6-5
CDR3aa: CASSLNPQETQYF
CDR3nt: TGTGCCAGCAGTCTCAACCCGCAAGAGACCCAGTACTTC

d_gene: .
abundance: .
len: 13
j_gene: TRBJ2-1
v_gene: TRBV13
CDR3aa: CASSVSEVNEQFF
CDR3nt: TGTGCCAGCAGCGTTAGCGAAGTCAATGAGCAGTTCTTC

d_gene: .
abundance: .
len: 16
j_gene: TRBJ1-5
v_gene: TRBV30
CDR3aa: CAWSPVPWGATQPQHF
CDR3nt: TGTGCCTGGAGTCCAGTACCATGGGGGGCGACTCAGCCCCAGCATTTT

d_gene: .
abundance: .
len: 16
j_gene: TRBJ2-7
v_gene: TRBV16
CDR3aa: CASSQSIGENSYEQYF
CDR3nt: TGTGCCAGCAGCCAATCAATAGGGGAGAATTCTTACGAGCAGTACTTC

d_gene: .
abundance: .
len: 13
j_gene: TRBJ2-1
v_gene: TRBV28
CDR3aa: CASSAAAYNEQFF
CDR3nt: TGTGCCAGCAGTGCGGCCGCCTACAATGAGCAGTTCTTC

d_gene: .
abundance: .
len: 12
j_gene: TRBJ2-1
v_gene: TRBV6-6
CDR3aa: CASSPAGIEQFF
CDR3nt: TGTGCCAGCAGTCCCGCGGGAATTGAGCAGTTCTTC

d_gene: .
abundance: .
len: 13
j_gene: TRBJ1-1
v_gene: TRBV2
CDR3aa: CASSASGWPEAFF
CDR3nt: TGTGCCAGCAGTGCGTCAGGGTGGCCTGAAGCTTTCTTT

d_gene: .
abundance: .
len: 13
j_gene: TRBJ1-2
v_gene: TRBV27
CDR3aa: CASSLGQNYGYTF
CDR3nt: TGTGCCAGCAGTTTAGGACAGAATTATGGCTACACCTTC

d_gene: .
abundance: .
len: 15
j_gene: TRBJ2-3
v_gene: TRBV4-1
CDR3aa: CASTPDGSTTDTQYF
CDR3nt: TGCGCCAGCACCCCAGACGGATCCACAACAGATACGCAGTATTTT

d_gene: .
abundance: .
len: 16
j_gene: TRBJ2-5
v_gene: TRBV5-1
CDR3aa: CASSLAVGLPQETQYF
CDR3nt: TGCGCCAGCAGCTTGGCCGTCGGGCTCCCACAAGAGACCCAGTACTTC

d_gene: .
abundance: .
len: 16
j_gene: TRBJ2-2
v_gene: TRBV28
CDR3aa: CASRYRDTGYTGELFF
CDR3nt: TGTGCCAGCAGGTACCGGGACACCGGTTACACCGGGGAGCTGTTTTTT

d_gene: .
abundance: .
len: 14
j_gene: TRBJ1-1
v_gene: TRBV18
CDR3aa: CASSPQGPLAEAFF
CDR3nt: TGTGCCAGCTCACCACAGGGGCCGTTGGCTGAAGCTTTCTTT

d_gene: .
abundance: .
len: 14
j_gene: TRBJ2-7
v_gene: TRBV5-5
CDR3aa: CASSLAGAAYEQYF
CDR3nt: TGTGCCAGCAGCTTGGCGGGGGCAGCCTACGAGCAGTACTTC

d_gene: TRBD2
abundance: .
len: 14
j_gene: TRBJ2-1
v_gene: TRBV10-2
CDR3aa: CASAGGSGRDEQFF
CDR3nt: TGCGCCAGCGCGGGGGGGAGCGGCCGGGATGAGCAGTTCTTC

d_gene: .
abundance: .
len: 19
j_gene: TRBJ1-5
v_gene: TRBV28
CDR3aa: CASSFNPHTAVTVNQPQHF
CDR3nt: TGTGCCAGCAGTTTTAATCCCCACACGGCAGTGACAGTTAATCAGCCCCAGCATTTT

d_gene: .
abundance: .
len: 13
j_gene: TRBJ2-7
v_gene: TRBV5-1
CDR3aa: CASSLGVGDEQYF
CDR3nt: TGCGCCAGCAGCTTGGGCGTAGGTGATGAGCAGTACTTC

d_gene: .
abundance: .
len: 13
j_gene: TRBJ1-4
v_gene: TRBV7-9
CDR3aa: CASSQEASEKLFF
CDR3nt: TGTGCCAGCAGCCAGGAAGCCTCGGAAAAACTGTTTTTT

d_gene: TRBD1
abundance: once
len: 12
j_gene: TRBJ1-2
v_gene: TRBV7-6
CDR3aa: CASSHWDSGYTF
CDR3nt: TGTGCCAGCAGCCATTGGGACAGCGGCTACACCTTC

d_gene: TRBD2
abundance: .
len: 14
j_gene: TRBJ2-7
v_gene: TRBV28
CDR3aa: CASSETSAPYEQYF
CDR3nt: TGTGCCAGCAGTGAAACTAGCGCACCCTACGAGCAGTACTTC

d_gene: TRBD2
abundance: .
len: 16
j_gene: TRBJ2-7
v_gene: TRBV7-9
CDR3aa: CASLGTSGTRSYEQYF
CDR3nt: TGTGCCAGCCTGGGGACTAGCGGGACCCGATCCTACGAGCAGTACTTC

d_gene: .
abundance: .
len: 15
j_gene: TRBJ2-7
v_gene: TRBV10-1
CDR3aa: CASSEFTHAGYEQYF
CDR3nt: TGCGCCAGCAGTGAGTTCACCCACGCCGGTTACGAGCAGTACTTC

d_gene: .
abundance: .
len: 18
j_gene: TRBJ2-2
v_gene: TRBV27
CDR3aa: CASSLFPGEGPNTGELFF
CDR3nt: TGTGCCAGCAGTTTATTCCCAGGAGAGGGCCCGAACACCGGGGAGCTGTTTTTT

d_gene: TRBD1
abundance: .
len: 17
j_gene: TRBJ1-1
v_gene: TRBV7-9
CDR3aa: CASSLHSQGAWNTEAFF
CDR3nt: TGTGCCAGCAGCCTCCATTCCCAGGGGGCCTGGAACACTGAAGCTTTCTTT

d_gene: .
abundance: few
len: 13
j_gene: TRBJ1-4
v_gene: TRBV29-1
CDR3aa: CSVRVPLDEKLFF
CDR3nt: TGCAGCGTTAGGGTTCCCCTCGATGAAAAACTGTTTTTT

d_gene: TRBD1
abundance: .
len: 16
j_gene: TRBJ1-1
v_gene: TRBV18
CDR3aa: CASSPEAGGANTEAFF
CDR3nt: TGTGCCAGCTCACCAGAAGCAGGGGGCGCTAACACTGAAGCTTTCTTT

d_gene: .
abundance: .
len: 12
j_gene: TRBJ2-7
v_gene: TRBV4-2
CDR3aa: CASSQDGAQQYF
CDR3nt: TGTGCCAGCAGCCAAGACGGGGCCCAGCAGTACTTC

d_gene: TRBD2
abundance: .
len: 15
j_gene: TRBJ2-7
v_gene: TRBV9
CDR3aa: CASSVESNGGYEQYF
CDR3nt: TGTGCCAGCAGCGTAGAGTCTAACGGGGGGTACGAGCAGTACTTC

d_gene: TRBD2
abundance: once
len: 14
j_gene: TRBJ2-2
v_gene: TRBV29-1
CDR3aa: CSVETSGNTGELFF
CDR3nt: TGCAGCGTTGAGACTAGCGGGAACACCGGGGAGCTGTTTTTT

d_gene: .
abundance: .
len: 13
j_gene: TRBJ1-1
v_gene: TRBV7-6
CDR3aa: CASSDTGNTEAFF
CDR3nt: TGTGCCAGCAGCGACACCGGGAACACTGAAGCTTTCTTT

d_gene: TRBD2
abundance: once
len: 14
j_gene: TRBJ2-5
v_gene: TRBV7-8
CDR3aa: CASSAGGPQETQYF
CDR3nt: TGTGCCAGCTCGGCGGGAGGGCCCCAAGAGACCCAGTACTTC

d_gene: .
abundance: .
len: 14
j_gene: TRBJ2-3
v_gene: TRBV4-1
CDR3aa: CASSYSGLADTQYF
CDR3nt: TGCGCCAGCAGCTATTCAGGTTTGGCAGATACGCAGTATTTT

d_gene: TRBD1
abundance: .
len: 14
j_gene: TRBJ2-7
v_gene: TRBV5-6
CDR3aa: CASSKTGGGYEQYF
CDR3nt: TGTGCCAGCAGCAAGACAGGGGGAGGCTACGAGCAGTACTTC